This paragraph reports one T cell receptor (beta chain). The target of this receptor is not known. The sample holds no much larger clone one base away, and base qualities are not on file. The library was prepared using the immunoSEQ multiplex PCR assay. Sourced from immuneACCESS, this table was stored by TCRdb with only in-frame sequences that have V and J called. A share of the clones is absent; for the studies checked, an unresolved V gene accounts for under half, and the remainder has no known explanation. In all, the sample holds some 69,000 clones, and around 91% of those were seen once. Clones ranked in the top ten supply approximately 2% of the sample. These data come from a study of T cell changes during pregnancy in multiple sclerosis (dated by TCRdb to between 2018 and 2021). Broadly, across the study: Changes in the T cell repertoire over the course of pregnancy were examined in this study in women with multiple sclerosis.

V was cut back by 7 bases and J by 0 bases, leaving a gap of 12 bases between them. As encoded in the germline V gene, CDR1 is SQVTM while CDR2 is ANQGSEA. The CDR3 runs 13 amino acids, cysteine and phenylalanine included. CDR3 DNA is the only sequence kept; it has 39 bases, read in frame from the first base. The receptor chain draws on TRBV29-1 and TRBJ1-1; matching of 5 bases hints at TRBD1 as the D gene. The source of this sequence is a female donor in good health, enrolled as a control in a pregnancy study. This specimen was peripheral blood, taken in the second trimester of pregnancy. The DNA sequence follows: TGCAGCGCGACCAGGGCTATGAACACTGAAGCTTTCTTT. This codes for CSATRAMNTEAFF. Supplemented by the reference TRBV29-1 and TRBJ1-1 proteins around the CDR3, the complete variable domain is SAVISQKPSRDICQRGTSLTIQCQVDSQVTMMFWYRQQPGQSLTLIATANQGSEATYESGFVIDKFPISRPNLTFSTLTVSNMSPEDSSIYLCSATRAMNTEAFFGQGTRLTVV.